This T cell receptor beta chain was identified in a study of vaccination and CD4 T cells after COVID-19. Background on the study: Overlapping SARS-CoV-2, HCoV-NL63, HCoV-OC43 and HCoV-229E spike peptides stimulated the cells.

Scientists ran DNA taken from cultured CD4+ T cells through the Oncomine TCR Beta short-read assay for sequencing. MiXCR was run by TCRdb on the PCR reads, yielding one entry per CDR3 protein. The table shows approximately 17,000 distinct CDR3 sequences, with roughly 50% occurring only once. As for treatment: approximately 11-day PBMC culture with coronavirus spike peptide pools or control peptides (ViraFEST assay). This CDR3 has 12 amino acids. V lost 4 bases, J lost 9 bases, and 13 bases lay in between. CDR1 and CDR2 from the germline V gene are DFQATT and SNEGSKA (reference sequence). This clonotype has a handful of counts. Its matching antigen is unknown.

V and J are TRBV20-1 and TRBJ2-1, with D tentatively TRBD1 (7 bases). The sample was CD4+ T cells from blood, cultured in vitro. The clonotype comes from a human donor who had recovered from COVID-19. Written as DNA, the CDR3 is TGCAGTGCTACCAGGGGGGAGACTGAGCAGTTCTTC. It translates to CSATRGETEQFF.